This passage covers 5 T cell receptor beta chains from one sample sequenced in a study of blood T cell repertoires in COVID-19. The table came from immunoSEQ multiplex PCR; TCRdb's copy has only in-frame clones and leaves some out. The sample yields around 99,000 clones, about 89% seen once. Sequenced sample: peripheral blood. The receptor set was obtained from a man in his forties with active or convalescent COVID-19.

The CDR3 DNA is TGTGCCACCCTAGGGGGGGGGCTTGAGCAGTACTTC. It is translated as CATLGGGLEQYF. V is TRBV19 and J is TRBJ2-7; TRBD2 might be the D (7 bases). The CDR3 spans 12 residues. V lost 10 bases and J lost 7, with 17 bases in between. Germline values: CDR1 LNHDA, CDR2 SQIVND (reference sequence).

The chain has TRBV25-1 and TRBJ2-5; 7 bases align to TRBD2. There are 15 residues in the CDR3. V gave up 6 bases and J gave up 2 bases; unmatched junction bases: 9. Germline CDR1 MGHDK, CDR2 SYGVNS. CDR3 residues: CASRRGGSPQETQYF. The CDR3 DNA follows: TGTGCCAGCAGACGGGGCGGGAGTCCGCAAGAGACCCAGTACTTC.

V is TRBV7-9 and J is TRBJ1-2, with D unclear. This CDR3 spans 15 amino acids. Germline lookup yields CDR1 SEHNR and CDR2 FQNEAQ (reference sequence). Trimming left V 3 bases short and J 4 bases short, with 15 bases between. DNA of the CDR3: TGTGCCAGCAGCTTCTATACGGTCGAGAGCTATGGCTACACCTTC. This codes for CASSFYTVESYGYTF.

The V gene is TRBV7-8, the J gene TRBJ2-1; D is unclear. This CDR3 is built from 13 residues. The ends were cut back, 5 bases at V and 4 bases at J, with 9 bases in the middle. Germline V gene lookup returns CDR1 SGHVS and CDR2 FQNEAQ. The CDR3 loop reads CASSPTEYNEQFF. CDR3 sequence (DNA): TGTGCCAGCAGCCCCACTGAGTACAATGAGCAGTTCTTC.

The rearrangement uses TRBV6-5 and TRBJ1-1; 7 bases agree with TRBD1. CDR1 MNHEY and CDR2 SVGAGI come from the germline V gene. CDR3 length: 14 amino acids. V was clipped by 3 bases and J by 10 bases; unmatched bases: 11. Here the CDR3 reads CASSYLGGGLAAFF. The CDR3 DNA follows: TGTGCCAGCAGTTATCTAGGGGGCGGGTTGGCAGCTTTCTTT.